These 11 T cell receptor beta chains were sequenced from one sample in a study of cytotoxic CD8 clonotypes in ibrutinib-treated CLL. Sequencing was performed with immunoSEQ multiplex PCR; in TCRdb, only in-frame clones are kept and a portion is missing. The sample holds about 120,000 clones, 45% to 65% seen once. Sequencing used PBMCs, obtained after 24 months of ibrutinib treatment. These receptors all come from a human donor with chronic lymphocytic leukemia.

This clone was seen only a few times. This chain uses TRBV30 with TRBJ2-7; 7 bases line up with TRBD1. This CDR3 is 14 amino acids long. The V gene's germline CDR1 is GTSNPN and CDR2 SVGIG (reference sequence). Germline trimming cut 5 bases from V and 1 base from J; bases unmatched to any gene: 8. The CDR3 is CAWGRGLGSYEQYF. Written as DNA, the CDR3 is TGTGCCTGGGGAAGGGGGCTAGGATCCTACGAGCAGTACTTC. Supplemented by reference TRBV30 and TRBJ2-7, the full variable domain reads SQTIHQWPATLVQPVGSPLSLECTVEGTSNPNLYWYRQAAGRGLQLLFYSVGIGQISSEVPQNLSASRPQDRQFILSSKKLLLSDSGFYLCAWGRGLGSYEQYFGPGTRLTVT.

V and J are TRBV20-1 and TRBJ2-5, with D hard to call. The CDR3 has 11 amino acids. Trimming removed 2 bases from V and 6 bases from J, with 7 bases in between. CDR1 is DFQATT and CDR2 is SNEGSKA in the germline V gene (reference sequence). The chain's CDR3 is CSARFEQTQYF. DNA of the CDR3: TGCAGTGCTAGATTTGAGCAGACCCAGTACTTC.

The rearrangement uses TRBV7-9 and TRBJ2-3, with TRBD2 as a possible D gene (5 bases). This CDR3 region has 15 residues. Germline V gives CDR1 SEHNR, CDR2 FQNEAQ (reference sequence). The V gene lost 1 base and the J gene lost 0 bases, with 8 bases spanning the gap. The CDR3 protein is CASSLERGSTDTQYF. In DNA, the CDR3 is TGTGCCAGCAGCTTAGAACGCGGGAGCACAGATACGCAGTATTTT.

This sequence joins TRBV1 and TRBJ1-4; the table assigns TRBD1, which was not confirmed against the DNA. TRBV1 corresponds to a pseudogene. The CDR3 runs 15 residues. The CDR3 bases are TGCACCTGTGGGACAGGGGAAGGTATGCGTGAAAAACTGTTTTTT. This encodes CTCGTGEGMREKLFF.

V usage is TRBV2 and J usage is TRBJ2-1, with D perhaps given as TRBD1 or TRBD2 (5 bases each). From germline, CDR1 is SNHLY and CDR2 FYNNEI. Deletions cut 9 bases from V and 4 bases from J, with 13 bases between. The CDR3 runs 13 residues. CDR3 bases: TGTGCCAGGGGGACCCCGAATTACAATGAGCAGTTCTTC. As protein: CARGTPNYNEQFF.

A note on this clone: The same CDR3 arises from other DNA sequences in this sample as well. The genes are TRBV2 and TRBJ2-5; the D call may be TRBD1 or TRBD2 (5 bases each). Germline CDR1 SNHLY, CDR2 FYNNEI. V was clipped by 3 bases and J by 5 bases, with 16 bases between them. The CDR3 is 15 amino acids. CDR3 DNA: TGTGCCAGCAGTGATGAGGGTGGGGCCGGGGAGACCCAGTACTTC. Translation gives CASSDEGGAGETQYF.

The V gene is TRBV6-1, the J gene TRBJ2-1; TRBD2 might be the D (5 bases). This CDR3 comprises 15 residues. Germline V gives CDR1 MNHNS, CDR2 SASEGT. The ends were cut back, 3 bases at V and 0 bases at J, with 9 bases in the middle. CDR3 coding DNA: TGTGCCAGCAGTGAGGAGGTACGCTCCTACAATGAGCAGTTCTTC. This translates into CASSEEVRSYNEQFF.

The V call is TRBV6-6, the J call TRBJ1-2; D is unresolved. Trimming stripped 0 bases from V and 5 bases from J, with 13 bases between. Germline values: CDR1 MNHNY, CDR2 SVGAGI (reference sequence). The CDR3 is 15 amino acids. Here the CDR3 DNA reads TGTGCCAGCAGTTACTCGAGTTTGATCAGTTATGGCTACACCTTC. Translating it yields CASSYSSLISYGYTF.

The CDR3: CASRPNTGELFF. The CDR3 DNA is TGCGCCAGCAGACCGAACACCGGGGAGCTGTTTTTT. V and J are TRBV5-1 and TRBJ2-2; no reliable D call. Trimming removed 5 bases at V and 0 bases at J, with 2 bases between. Germline CDR1 reads SGHRS; CDR2 reads YFSETQ. The length of the CDR3 is 12 residues.

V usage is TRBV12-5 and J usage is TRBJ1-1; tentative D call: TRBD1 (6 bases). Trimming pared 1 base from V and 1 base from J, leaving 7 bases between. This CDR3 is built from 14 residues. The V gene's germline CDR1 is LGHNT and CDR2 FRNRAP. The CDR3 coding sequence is TGTGCTAGTGGTTTGGGGACAGAGAACACTGAAGCTTTCTTT. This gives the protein CASGLGTENTEAFF.

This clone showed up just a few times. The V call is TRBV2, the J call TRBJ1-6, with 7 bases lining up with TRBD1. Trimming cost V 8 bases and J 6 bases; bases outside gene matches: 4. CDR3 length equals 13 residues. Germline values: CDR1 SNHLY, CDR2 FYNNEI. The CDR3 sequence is CASGGGPNSPLHF. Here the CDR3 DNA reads TGTGCCAGCGGAGGGGGCCCTAATTCACCCCTCCACTTT.